The sequence of this T cell receptor (beta chain) was determined in a study of T cells in Graves' hyperthyroidism and ophthalmopathy. Study summary: Staff took peripheral blood when the initial diagnosis was made, before any treatment began. Overall study results and limits: Stable hyperthyroidism and ophthalmopathy were separated using 13 V-J signatures.

Trimming left V 4 bases short and J 8 bases short, with 15 bases between. Germline V CDR1 and CDR2: SGHRS, YFSETQ. This CDR3 spans 13 amino acids. TCR beta CDR3 regions were amplified from RNA transcripts. HTBI primers were employed in a first-round RT-PCR of the TCR CDR3. TCRdb called the multiplex PCR reads again in MiXCR, with one record for every CDR3 protein. The top ten clones hold roughly 60% of a sample with under 300,000 distinct CDR3 sequences, about 20% of them seen once. The study included ophthalmopathy patients with Clinical Activity Score at least 3, NOSPECS grade at least 4 and duration under 3 months. Diagnoses were established using clinical symptoms, serum thyroxine and TRAb, thyroid ultrasound and orbital computed tomography. As concerns this clonotype: No antigen is known for it.

The sequence derives from a man aged 25-40 years with Graves' ophthalmopathy. Sequencing was performed on blood. This rearrangement joins TRBV5-1 to TRBJ1-2, with D perhaps TRBD1 (5 bases). CDR3 in DNA: TGCGCCAGCAGCCCCGACAGTATGAGAGGCTACACCTTC. Translation: CASSPDSMRGYTF.